One and the same sample provided the 2 T cell receptor beta chains below, sequenced in a study of blood T cells in healthy people across ages. With a J-beta primer mix and a sample-barcoded 5' primer, a second PCR ran about 6 to 11 cycles. TCRdb recomputed calls from the 5' RACE reads with MiXCR, one row per CDR3 protein. The data show some 1.7 million distinct CDR3 sequences, 28% seen once. The sequenced material came from blood. The source of these receptors is a woman aged 25 to 39 in good health.

The sample holds a few counts of this clonotype. The gene calls are TRBV20-1 and TRBJ1-2; D is possibly TRBD1 (6 bases). The CDR3 is made up of 13 amino acids. The V gene's germline CDR1 is DFQATT and CDR2 SNEGSKA (reference sequence). Trimming pared 6 bases from V and 8 bases from J, leaving 19 bases between. The DNA for the CDR3 is TGCAGTGCCTGGGGGGGGGGCCGTGAAGGCTACACCTTC. It is translated as CSAWGGGREGYTF.

This clonotype was counted a single time. V is TRBV24-1 and J is TRBJ1-5; weak D call: TRBD1 (6 bases). V dropped 12 bases and J dropped 1 base, with 15 bases sitting between them. Germline-derived CDR1 and CDR2 are KGHDR and SFDVKD. The CDR3 runs to 14 residues. CDR3 in DNA: TGTGCCCATTTTGAGGGGGAAAGCAATCAGCCCCAGCATTTT. This translates into CAHFEGESNQPQHF.